This TCR beta chain was identified in a study of response to subunit inactivated influenza vaccine. This clonotype appeared many times. Its antigen remains unidentified. Per the germline V gene, CDR1 is SGHDT and CDR2 is YYEEEE. The CDR3 consists of 12 residues. Between the trimmed V and J ends, which lost 6 bases and 6 bases, there was a span of 9 bases. Whole-study findings and limits: The study's authors posited that every seasonal influenza vaccination enlists few new T cells.

TCRdb re-derived calls from the RT-PCR reads in MiXCR, one entry per CDR3 protein. The table has under 850,000 distinct CDR3 sequences, roughly 20% seen once. The clonotype comes from a man aged 45 to 65 who received an inactivated influenza vaccine. The chain has TRBV5-6 and TRBJ2-2, with D perhaps matching TRBD1 or TRBD2 (5 bases each). The sequencing used PBMCs from blood, collected 4 to 6 days after vaccination. The CDR3 region has the DNA TGTGCCAGCAACCGGGACCCCGGGGAGCTGTTTTTT. Its translation: CASNRDPGELFF.